The sequence of this T cell receptor beta chain was determined in a study of technical replicates of blood from a few donors. The V gene's germline CDR1 is SGHRS and CDR2 YFSETQ. CDR3 length equals 14 residues. V was clipped by 0 bases and J by 5 bases, with 11 bases between them. TCRdb's table, derived via immunoSEQ multiplex PCR, lists solely in-frame clones and lacks some. Here the sample spans under 15,000 clones, almost 80% being singletons. This clone was recorded a few times. Sequenced: PBMCs. This TCR was recovered from a human donor in good health. The chain carries TRBV5-1 and TRBJ1-1, with D perhaps matching TRBD1 (5 bases). CDR3 sequence reads: CASSLEARVTEAFF. The CDR3 DNA sequence: TGCGCCAGCAGCTTGGAAGCCAGGGTGACTGAAGCTTTCTTT. Full variable domain (outside the CDR3, taken from reference TRBV5-1 and TRBJ1-1): KAGVTQTPRYLIKTRGQQVTLSCSPISGHRSVSWYQQTPGQGLQFLFEYFSETQRNKGNFPGRFSGRQFSNSRSEMNVSTLELGDSALYLCASSLEARVTEAFFGQGTRLTVV.